The 25 T cell receptor beta chains below come from one sample, sequenced in a study of OX40 agonist ivuxolimab in advanced cancers. Clones were read by immunoSEQ multiplex PCR, and TCRdb kept only the in-frame ones, dropping some. The profile covers 70,000 to 90,000 clones, with more than 80% appearing a single time and more than 7% taken by the ten largest. This sample comprised CD4+ or CD8+ T cells sorted from blood, obtained in a trial of the OX40 agonist ivuxolimab. The receptors here all came from an adult with an advanced solid tumor such as melanoma, head and neck, liver or kidney cancer.

The chain has TRBV28 and TRBJ1-2; 7 bases align to TRBD1. The CDR3 runs to 18 residues. Germline CDR1 and CDR2: MDHEN and SYDVKM. V shed 2 bases, J shed 0 bases, and the junction held 12 bases outside the gene matches. CDR3 DNA sequence: TGTGCCAGCAGTTTAGGAGGACCAGGGGGTCCTACTAACTATGGCTACACCTTC. It specifies CASSLGGPGGPTNYGYTF.

V is TRBV6-1 and J is TRBJ1-2, with 8 positions matching TRBD1. Germline values: CDR1 MNHNS, CDR2 SASEGT. V shed 11 bases, J shed 8 bases, and the junction held 7 bases outside the gene matches. The CDR3 extends over 11 amino acids. This chain's CDR3 is CAVRTGRGYTF. The DNA for the CDR3 is TGTGCCGTACGGACAGGGCGGGGCTACACCTTC.

J is TRBJ2-2 and V is TRBV13; 9 positions agree with TRBD2. Losses at the gene ends were 5 bases for V and 6 bases for J; bases not matched to a gene: 10. Germline assignment: CDR1 PRHDT and CDR2 FYEKMQ (reference sequence). The CDR3 loop spans 16 amino acids. CDR3 nucleotide sequence: TGTGCCAGCAGCGCTCTAGCGGGGAGTCCCCCCGGGGAGCTGTTTTTT. It yields the protein CASSALAGSPPGELFF.

The V gene is TRBV5-6, the J gene TRBJ1-3; unclear D gene. V gave up 3 bases and J gave up 0 bases, with 7 bases separating them. The germline V gene has CDR1 SGHDT and CDR2 YYEEEE. CDR3 length: 14 amino acids. CDR3 region: CASSWALSGNTIYF. In nucleotides, the CDR3 is TGTGCCAGCAGCTGGGCTCTCTCTGGAAACACCATATATTTT.

This sequence joins TRBV28 and TRBJ2-3, with TRBD2 matching 9 bases. The CDR3 covers 15 residues. Germline V lookup: CDR1 MDHEN, CDR2 SYDVKM. Trimming took 2 bases from V and 4 from J; bases not matched to a gene: 4. For the CDR3, the DNA is TGTGCCAGCAGTTTACGAGCGGGGGGCCCAGATACGCAGTATTTT. Encoded protein: CASSLRAGGPDTQYF.

J is TRBJ2-3 and V is TRBV4-3; 12 bases line up with TRBD2. The CDR3 sequence is 20 residues long. The germline CDR1 and CDR2 sequences are LGHNA and YSLEER. The V and J ends lost 1 base and 4 bases, in that order; junction bases with no gene match: 15. CDR3 amino acids: CASSQVETSGGEGRADTQYF. CDR3 sequence (DNA): TGCGCCAGCAGCCAAGTGGAGACTAGCGGGGGAGAAGGGCGCGCAGATACGCAGTATTTT.

This chain uses TRBV9 with TRBJ1-4; D is unresolved. CDR3 length equals 12 residues. The germline gives CDR1 SGDLS, CDR2 YYNGEE. V lost 0 bases to trimming and J lost 6 bases, with 3 bases between them. The CDR3 loop is CASSVDDEKLFF. The CDR3 coding sequence is TGTGCCAGCAGCGTAGATGATGAAAAACTGTTTTTT.

V is TRBV29-1 and J is TRBJ1-2; possibly TRBD1 for D (6 bases). In germline, CDR1 is SQVTM, CDR2 ANQGSEA. The CDR3 consists of 15 residues. Trimming cost V 4 bases and J 5 bases, with 20 bases left between them. The CDR3 sequence: CSVGVRDGGGYGYTF. The DNA for the CDR3 is TGCAGCGTTGGCGTCCGGGACGGAGGGGGTTATGGCTACACCTTC.

The chain is built from TRBV4-2 and TRBJ2-3; unclear D gene. CDR1 LGHNA and CDR2 YNFKEQ come from the germline V gene. This CDR3 has 15 amino acids. V lost 0 bases and J 0 bases, leaving 7 bases between the germline ends. As DNA, the CDR3 is TGTGCCAGCAGCCAAGATTCGGCTAGCACAGATACGCAGTATTTT. Its protein is CASSQDSASTDTQYF.

This clone was counted a few times. The chain is built from TRBV30 and TRBJ1-2; no clear D gene. This CDR3 is 12 amino acids long. Trimming shortened V by 5 bases and J by 7 bases, and 14 bases separated the two germline ends. Germline lookup yields CDR1 GTSNPN and CDR2 SVGIG (reference sequence). The CDR3 region is CAWGPSGFGYTF. CDR3 DNA: TGTGCCTGGGGACCCTCCGGGTTTGGCTACACCTTC. The whole variable domain, filled in from reference TRBV30 and TRBJ1-2, reads SQTIHQWPATLVQPVGSPLSLECTVEGTSNPNLYWYRQAAGRGLQLLFYSVGIGQISSEVPQNLSASRPQDRQFILSSKKLLLSDSGFYLCAWGPSGFGYTFGSGTRLTVV.

The chain carries TRBV30 and TRBJ2-5; D is ambiguous. Germline V gene sequence: CDR1 GTSNPN, CDR2 SVGIG (reference sequence). The V end was cut by 2 bases, the J end by 4 bases, with 11 bases between. The length of the CDR3 is 13 residues. CDR3 amino acids: CAWSHSSGETQYF. DNA of the CDR3: TGTGCCTGGAGTCACTCTTCGGGAGAGACCCAGTACTTC.

V usage is TRBV6-5 and J usage is TRBJ1-2; TRBD1 matches 11 bases. Germline CDR1 is MNHEY and CDR2 is SVGAGI. The trim removed 8 bases at V and 8 bases at J, leaving 10 bases unmatched. This CDR3 comprises 14 residues. The CDR3 loop reads CASRVGQGARGYTF. In DNA form, the CDR3 reads TGTGCCAGCCGGGTAGGACAGGGGGCGCGAGGCTACACCTTC.

J is TRBJ1-5 and V is TRBV15; possibly TRBD1 for D (6 bases). V lost 4 bases and J 4 bases, leaving 8 bases between the germline ends. The germline V gene has CDR1 LNHNV and CDR2 YYDKDF (reference sequence). The CDR3 is 13 residues long. Here the CDR3 DNA reads TGTGCCACCAGCATAGGGGGAAATCAGCCCCAGCATTTT. It codes for CATSIGGNQPQHF. The full variable domain, rest sourced from reference TRBV15 and TRBJ1-5, is DAMVIQNPRYQVTQFGKPVTLSCSQTLNHNVMYWYQQKSSQAPKLLFHYYDKDFNNEADTPDNFQSRRPNTSFCFLDIRSPGLGDTAMYLCATSIGGNQPQHFGDGTRLSIL.

V usage is TRBV19 and J usage is TRBJ2-1, with 9 bases that match TRBD2. This CDR3 has 15 residues. Germline values: CDR1 LNHDA, CDR2 SQIVND (reference sequence). With V trimmed by 5 bases and J by 5 bases, 7 bases remained unmatched. CDR3 nucleotides: TGTGCCAGTAGTGTCCTAGCGGGGATGGACAATGAGCAGTTCTTC. It specifies CASSVLAGMDNEQFF.

The rearrangement uses TRBV5-1 and TRBJ1-6; D not resolved. The CDR3 runs to 15 residues. The V gene lost 4 bases and the J gene lost 7 bases, with 15 bases spanning the gap. The germline V gene has CDR1 SGHRS and CDR2 YFSETQ. The DNA of the CDR3 is TGCGCCAGCAGCGCAACATCGGGCCGCAATTCACCCCTCCACTTT. It translates to CASSATSGRNSPLHF.

The genes are TRBV2 and TRBJ1-4; TRBD1 aligns across 8 bases. The length of the CDR3 is 15 residues. Germline V gene data show CDR1 as SNHLY and CDR2 as FYNNEI. V shed 2 bases, J shed 8 bases, and the junction held 7 bases outside the gene matches. This CDR3 is CASSETGQEFEKLFF. Written as DNA, the CDR3 is TGTGCCAGCAGTGAAACGGGACAGGAATTCGAAAAACTGTTTTTT.

The CDR3: CASSLVGSLSYTEAFF. The DNA for the CDR3 is TGTGCCAGCAGCTTAGTAGGATCATTATCGTACACTGAAGCTTTCTTT. This rearrangement joins TRBV7-2 to TRBJ1-1; D gene ambiguous. Germline V CDR1 and CDR2: SGHTA, FQGNSA. Trimming stripped 1 base from V and 3 bases from J, with 15 bases between. The CDR3 runs to 16 residues.

This clone showed up just once. Other nucleotide sequences in the sample specify the same CDR3. The chain recombines TRBV5-6 with TRBJ2-7; D remains ambiguous. This CDR3 contains 11 residues. V gave up 2 bases and J gave up 3 bases, with 3 bases separating them. The germline V gene has CDR1 SGHDT and CDR2 YYEEEE. This CDR3 reads CASSFLYEQYF. Here the CDR3 DNA reads TGTGCCAGCAGCTTCCTCTACGAGCAGTACTTC.

This chain links TRBV19 with TRBJ1-1, with D possibly being TRBD1 (5 bases). CDR3 length: 14 amino acids. The germline V gene encodes CDR1 LNHDA and CDR2 SQIVND (reference sequence). The V end was cut by 2 bases, the J end by 5 bases, with 12 bases between. Here the CDR3 DNA reads TGTGCCAGTAGTATACGCAGGGTTCCGACTGAAGCTTTCTTT. Translating it yields CASSIRRVPTEAFF.

The V gene is TRBV2, the J gene TRBJ2-7, with 7 bases fitting TRBD2. Per germline, CDR1 SNHLY and CDR2 FYNNEI. With V trimmed by 6 bases and J by 5 bases, 10 bases remained unmatched. The CDR3 covers 14 residues. This CDR3 is CASRPIELADEQYV. CDR3 nucleotides: TGTGCCAGCAGACCCATTGAGCTAGCGGACGAGCAGTACGTC.

This rearrangement joins TRBV28 to TRBJ2-5; D uncertain. The V end was cut by 6 bases, the J end by 2 bases, with 7 bases between. Germline CDR1 MDHEN, CDR2 SYDVKM. The CDR3 is 12 amino acids. This chain's CDR3 is CASRPRQETQYF. For the CDR3, the DNA is TGTGCCAGCAGACCCAGACAAGAGACCCAGTACTTC.

The rearrangement uses TRBV4-2 and TRBJ2-2; the match to TRBD2 covers 9 bases. V lost 0 bases and J lost 0; bases outside the gene matches: 8. CDR1 and CDR2 from the germline V gene are LGHNA and YNFKEQ. CDR3 length: 19 residues. Here the CDR3 reads CASSQEELAGIANTGELFF. Written as DNA, the CDR3 is TGTGCCAGCAGCCAAGAAGAGCTAGCGGGGATCGCGAACACCGGGGAGCTGTTTTTT.

The chain carries TRBV7-8 and TRBJ1-5; D may be TRBD1 (5 bases). Germline CDR1 and CDR2: SGHVS and FQNEAQ. This CDR3 comprises 17 residues. Trimming removed 2 bases from V and 4 bases from J, with 18 bases in between. The CDR3 here is CASSLLSARRGNQPQHF. The CDR3 DNA reads TGTGCCAGCAGCTTACTGTCGGCCCGTCGGGGGAATCAGCCCCAGCATTTT.

The chain recombines TRBV29-1 with TRBJ1-2, with 9 bases identical to TRBD1. J was trimmed by 4 bases and V by 3 bases; bases with no gene match: 9. Germline CDR1 and CDR2: SQVTM and ANQGSEA. This CDR3 comprises 15 residues. Here the CDR3 reads CSVDGGDREPYGYTF. The CDR3 nucleotides are TGCAGCGTTGATGGGGGGGACAGGGAGCCCTATGGCTACACCTTC.

The table lists this clone with a few counts. The chain is built from TRBV30 and TRBJ1-2; a weak D match, TRBD1 (5 bases). V gave up 8 bases and J gave up 8 bases, with 15 bases separating them. Germline CDR1 reads GTSNPN; CDR2 reads SVGIG (reference sequence). The CDR3 is 11 residues long. The CDR3 sequence is CARYVGDGYTF. As DNA, the CDR3 is TGTGCCCGCTACGTAGGGGACGGCTACACCTTC.